The 7 T cell receptor beta chains presented below share a single source sample, sequenced in a study of T-cell reconstitution after alpha-beta-depleted transplantation in children. Preparation of the TCRbeta library used unique molecular identifiers. TCRdb reanalysed the PCR reads using MiXCR and keeps one entry per CDR3 protein. Here the sample spans around 490,000 distinct CDR3 sequences, 10% to 12% being singletons. The input for sequencing was PBMCs, mostly from graft donor cells, taken 180 days after TCRalphabeta/CD19-depleted stem cell transplant. These receptors were obtained from a female patient aged 2-15 years who had a stem cell transplant for aplastic anemia, so the T cells may come from the graft donor.

This clonotype was seen a few times. J is TRBJ1-2 and V is TRBV7-9; D unresolved. The CDR3 extends over 16 amino acids. V was pared by 4 bases and J by 3 bases, with 18 bases between. In germline, CDR1 is SEHNR, CDR2 FQNEAQ (reference sequence). CDR3 loop: CASSSGGGIPHYGYTF. The DNA for the CDR3 is TGTGCCAGCAGCTCGGGTGGCGGGATCCCCCACTATGGCTACACCTTC.

V usage is TRBV30 and J usage is TRBJ2-1; D not resolved. This CDR3 contains 15 residues. Trimming left V 1 base short and J 0 bases short, with 10 bases between. The germline V gene has CDR1 GTSNPN and CDR2 SVGIG (reference sequence). The CDR3 region is CAWSDLPNSYNEQFF. Written as DNA, the CDR3 is TGTGCCTGGAGTGATCTGCCTAACTCCTACAATGAGCAGTTCTTC.

This chain joins TRBV7-7 and TRBJ2-3; D may be TRBD1 or TRBD2 (5 bases each). The V end lost 5 bases, the J end lost 2 bases, and 17 bases lay between the germline ends. The germline CDR1 and CDR2 sequences are SSHAT and FNYEAQ (reference sequence). The CDR3 consists of 16 residues. In nucleotides, the CDR3 is TGTGCCAGCAGCGTGGGACGGACCATCTCCACAGATACGCAGTATTTT. Residues: CASSVGRTISTDTQYF.

This clonotype was counted only a few times. This chain links TRBV7-6 with TRBJ2-1, with D perhaps given as TRBD1 or TRBD2 (5 bases each). The CDR3 length is 17 residues. The V end lost 5 bases, the J end lost 0 bases, and 17 bases lay between the germline ends. Germline V CDR1 and CDR2: SGHVS, FNYEAQ. The CDR3 region has the DNA TGTGCCAGCAGCGCGACGGGACCAATGAGCTCCTACAATGAGCAGTTCTTC. This gives the protein CASSATGPMSSYNEQFF.

This sequence joins TRBV12-3 or TRBV12-4 and TRBJ2-7; D is perhaps TRBD1 or TRBD2 (6 bases each). Deletions cut 3 bases from V and 8 bases from J, with 11 bases between. CDR3 size: 12 residues. This chain's CDR3 is CASSFTGAKQYF. The CDR3 DNA is TGTGCCAGCAGTTTCACGGGGGCGAAGCAGTACTTC.

This chain links TRBV9 with TRBJ2-7; D is unclear. The V and J ends lost 0 bases and 5 bases respectively, with 15 bases between them. The CDR3 runs 15 residues. Germline CDR1 and CDR2: SGDLS and YYNGEE. CDR3 coding DNA: TGTGCCAGCAGCGTAGGTAACCTCTTTAGGGACGAGCAGTACTTC. Residues: CASSVGNLFRDEQYF. The full variable domain, completed using reference TRBV9 and TRBJ2-7, is DSGVTQTPKHLITATGQRVTLRCSPRSGDLSVYWYQQSLDQGLQFLIQYYNGEERAKGNILERFSAQQFPDLHSELNLSSLELGDSALYFCASSVGNLFRDEQYFGPGTRLTVT.

This clonotype was observed a few times. The rearrangement links TRBV28 to TRBJ2-6; D might be TRBD1 (5 bases). The germline V gene has CDR1 MDHEN and CDR2 SYDVKM. V lost 6 bases to trimming and J lost 4 bases, with 7 bases between them. This CDR3 comprises 13 residues. In DNA form, the CDR3 reads TGTGCCAGCAGGGGGCGCGGGGCCAACGTCCTGACTTTC. Translated: CASRGRGANVLTF.